Sequencing of this TCR beta chain was carried out in a study of long-term antiretroviral therapy in people with HIV. Study-wide results and caveats: Clones expanded before ART dominated the repertoire at all time points. Specimen acquisition occurred between the mid-2000s and the late 2010s, potentially under older ART regimens. Among HIV repertoires, CDR3 length ranges were narrower than those of controls.

As concerns this clone: The antigen is undetermined.

With survey level as its setting, the immunoSEQ assay was v3.0. Using immunoSEQ multiplex PCR, the repertoire was profiled, and TCRdb retains in-frame clones only, with some absent. Of about 30,000 clones listed, approximately 93% were seen once; the top ten hold about 3.5%. The sample was unsorted PBMCs, taken 5 to 5.5 years after starting antiretroviral therapy. The receptor was isolated from a woman aged 45 to 65 with HIV.

CDR3 in amino acids: CSVETRYEQYF. Here the CDR3 DNA reads TGCAGCGTTGAAACCCGCTACGAGCAGTACTTC. This chain uses TRBV29-1 with TRBJ2-7; D remains ambiguous. This CDR3 region has 11 residues. Trimming pared 2 bases from V and 3 bases from J, leaving 5 bases between. Per the germline V gene, CDR1 is SQVTM and CDR2 is ANQGSEA.